This TCR beta chain appears in the sequencing data of a study of OX40 agonist ivuxolimab in advanced cancers. The wider study: Patients with prior anti-PD-1, anti-PD-L1 or anti-CTLA-4 therapy were eligible; 40% had some. Study-wide findings and caveats: At 0.1 to 3.0 mg/kg and by week 6, clonal expansion occurred in CD4+ and CD8+ blood T cells. Antigen targets of the expanded peripheral T cells went undetermined.

The timepoints at which blood was sampled were baseline, cycle 4 day 1, and cycle 7 day 1. With regard to this clone: Its antigen is unknown.

The repertoire was sequenced with immunoSEQ multiplex PCR; TCRdb's copy has only in-frame clones and lacks some. The sample includes 60,000 or so clones, 82% of them seen just once. The sequence was obtained from an adult with an advanced solid tumor such as melanoma, head and neck, liver or kidney cancer. The starting material was CD4+ or CD8+ T cells sorted from blood, obtained in a trial of the OX40 agonist ivuxolimab.

The CDR3 loop reads CASSYRGGKDGELFF. The CDR3 DNA sequence: TGTGCCAGCAGTTATCGGGGGGGGAAGGACGGGGAGCTGTTTTTT. V usage is TRBV6-6 and J usage is TRBJ2-2, with TRBD2 matching 8 bases. The CDR3 spans 15 residues. Looked up from germline, CDR1 is MNHNY and CDR2 is SVGAGI (reference sequence). V dropped 3 bases and J dropped 7; count of bases not matched to a gene: 7.